This T cell receptor beta chain was retrieved from a study of cytomegalovirus exposure and HLA in healthy donors. Study-wide results and caveats: By a later analysis, the bulk of CMV-associated TCR beta chains appeared HLA-restricted.

This clone was observed a single time. Its target is unknown. Researchers ran the PCR with 60 Vbeta and 13 Jbeta primers. Libraries were prepared by immunoSEQ multiplex PCR; TCRdb keeps only in-frame clonotypes and omits some of them. The top ten clones hold under 1.5% of a sample with 100,000 or so clones, roughly 79% of them seen once. Germline CDR1 WSHSY, CDR2 SAAADI. CDR3 length: 13 residues. J gave up 3 bases and V 7 bases, and 6 bases lay outside the gene matches. The chain has TRBV10-2 and TRBJ2-7; 7 nucleotides match TRBD1. The receptor comes from a man aged 40-49 years in good health and CMV-seronegative. Sequenced sample: PBMCs. This chain's CDR3 is CASTGTAYYEQYF. CDR3 DNA sequence: TGCGCCAGCACCGGGACAGCCTACTACGAGCAGTACTTC.